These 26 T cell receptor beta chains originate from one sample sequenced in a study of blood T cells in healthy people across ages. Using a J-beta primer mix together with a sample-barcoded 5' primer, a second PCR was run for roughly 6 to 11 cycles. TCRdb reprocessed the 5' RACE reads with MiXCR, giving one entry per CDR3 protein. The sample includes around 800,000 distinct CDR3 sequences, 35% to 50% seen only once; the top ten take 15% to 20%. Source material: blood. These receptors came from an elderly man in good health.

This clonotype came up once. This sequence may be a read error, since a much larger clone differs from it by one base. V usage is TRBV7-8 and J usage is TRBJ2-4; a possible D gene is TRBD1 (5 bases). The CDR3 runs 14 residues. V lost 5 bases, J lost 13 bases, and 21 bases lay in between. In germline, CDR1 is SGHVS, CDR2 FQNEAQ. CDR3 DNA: TGTGCCAGCAGCCCTTACGACAGCCCGTCGCCCCAGTACTTC. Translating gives CASSPYDSPSPQYF.

This CDR3 is CASSSGQSNTGELFF. The CDR3 DNA follows: TGCGCCAGCAGCTCGGGACAGTCGAACACCGGGGAGCTGTTTTTT. This chain uses TRBV5-1 with TRBJ2-2; 7 bases fit TRBD1. V gave up 3 bases and J gave up 0 bases; unmatched junction bases: 2. The CDR3 is 15 residues long. Looked up from germline, CDR1 is SGHRS and CDR2 is YFSETQ. Combining the CDR3 with reference TRBV5-1 and TRBJ2-2 gives the whole variable domain KAGVTQTPRYLIKTRGQQVTLSCSPISGHRSVSWYQQTPGQGLQFLFEYFSETQRNKGNFPGRFSGRQFSNSRSEMNVSTLELGDSALYLCASSSGQSNTGELFFGEGSRLTVL.

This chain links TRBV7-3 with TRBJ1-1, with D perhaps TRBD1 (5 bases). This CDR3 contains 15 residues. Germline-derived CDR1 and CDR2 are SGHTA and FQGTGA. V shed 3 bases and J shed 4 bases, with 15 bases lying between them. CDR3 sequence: CASSFLGGRITEAFF. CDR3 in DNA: TGTGCCAGCAGCTTCCTCGGGGGGAGGATCACTGAAGCTTTCTTT.

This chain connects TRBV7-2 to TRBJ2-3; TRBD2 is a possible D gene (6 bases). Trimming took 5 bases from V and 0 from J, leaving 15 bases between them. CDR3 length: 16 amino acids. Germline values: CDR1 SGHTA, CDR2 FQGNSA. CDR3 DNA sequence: TGTGCCAGCAGCAGCCCTAGTGGAGGGAGCACAGATACGCAGTATTTT. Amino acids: CASSSPSGGSTDTQYF.

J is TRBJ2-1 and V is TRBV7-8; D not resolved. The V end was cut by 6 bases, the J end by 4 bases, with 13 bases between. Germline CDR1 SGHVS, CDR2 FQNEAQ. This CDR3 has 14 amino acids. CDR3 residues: CASRPTADYNEQFF. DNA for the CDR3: TGTGCCAGCAGACCGACCGCGGATTACAATGAGCAGTTCTTC.

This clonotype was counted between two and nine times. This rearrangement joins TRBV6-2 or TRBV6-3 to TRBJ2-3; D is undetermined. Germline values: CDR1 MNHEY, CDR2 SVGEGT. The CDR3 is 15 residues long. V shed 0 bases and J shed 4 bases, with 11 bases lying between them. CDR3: CASSYSGRWADTQYF. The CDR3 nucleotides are TGTGCCAGCAGTTACTCCGGCCGCTGGGCAGATACGCAGTATTTT.

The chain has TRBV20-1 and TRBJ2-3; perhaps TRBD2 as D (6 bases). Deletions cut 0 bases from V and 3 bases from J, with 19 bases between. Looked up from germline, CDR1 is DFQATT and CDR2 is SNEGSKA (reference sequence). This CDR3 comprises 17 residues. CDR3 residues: CSARDLQGLSFTDTQYF. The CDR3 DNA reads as TGCAGTGCTAGAGACCTTCAGGGACTCTCTTTTACAGATACGCAGTATTTT.

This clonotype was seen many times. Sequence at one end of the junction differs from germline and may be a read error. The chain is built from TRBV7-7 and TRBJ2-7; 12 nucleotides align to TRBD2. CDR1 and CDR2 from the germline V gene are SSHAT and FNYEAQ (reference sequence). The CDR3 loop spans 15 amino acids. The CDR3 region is CASSPGTSGRYEQYF. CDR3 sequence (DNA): TGTGCTAGCAGCCCAGGGACTAGCGGGCGGTACGAGCAGTACTTC. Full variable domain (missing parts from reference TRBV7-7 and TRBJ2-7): GAGVSQSPRYKVTKRGQDVTLRCDPISSHATLYWYQQALGQGPEFLTYFNYEAQPDKSGLPSDRFSAERPEGSISTLTIQRTEQRDSAMYRCASSPGTSGRYEQYFGPGTRLTVT.

In DNA, the CDR3 is TGTGCCAGCAGACTCAGCGGGATGGGCACCGGGGAGCTGTTTTTT. As protein: CASRLSGMGTGELFF. V is TRBV11-2 and J is TRBJ2-2; 7 bases align to TRBD2. Germline values: CDR1 SGHAT, CDR2 FQNNGV. The CDR3 is made up of 15 amino acids. The J segment lost 4 bases and the V segment lost 6 bases, leaving 8 bases of the junction unmatched.

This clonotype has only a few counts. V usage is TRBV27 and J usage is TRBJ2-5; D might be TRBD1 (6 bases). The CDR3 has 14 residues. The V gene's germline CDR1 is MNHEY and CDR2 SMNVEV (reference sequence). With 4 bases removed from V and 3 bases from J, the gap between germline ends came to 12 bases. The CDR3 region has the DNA TGTGCCAGCAGTTCTGGTAGGGGGAAAGAGACCCAGTACTTC. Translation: CASSSGRGKETQYF.

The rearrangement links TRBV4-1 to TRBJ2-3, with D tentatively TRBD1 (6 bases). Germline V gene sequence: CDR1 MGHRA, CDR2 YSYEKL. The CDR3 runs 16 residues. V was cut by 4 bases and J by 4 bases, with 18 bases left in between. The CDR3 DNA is TGCGCCAGCAGCCCGGTGAGGGGGATCCGCGCAGATACGCAGTATTTT. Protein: CASSPVRGIRADTQYF.

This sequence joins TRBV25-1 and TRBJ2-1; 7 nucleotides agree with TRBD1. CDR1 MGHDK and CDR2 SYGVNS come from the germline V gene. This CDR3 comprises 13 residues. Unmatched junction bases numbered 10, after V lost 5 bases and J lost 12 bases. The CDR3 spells CASSCAGTEVQFF. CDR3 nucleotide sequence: TGTGCCAGCAGTTGCGCTGGGACAGAGGTGCAGTTCTTC.

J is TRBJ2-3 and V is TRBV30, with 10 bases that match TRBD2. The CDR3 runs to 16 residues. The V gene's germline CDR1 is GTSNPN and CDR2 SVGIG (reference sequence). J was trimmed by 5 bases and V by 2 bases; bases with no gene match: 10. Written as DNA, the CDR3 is TGTGCCTGGAGTATTAGCGGGAGGAGGGGTGGAGATACGCAGTATTTT. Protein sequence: CAWSISGRRGGDTQYF.

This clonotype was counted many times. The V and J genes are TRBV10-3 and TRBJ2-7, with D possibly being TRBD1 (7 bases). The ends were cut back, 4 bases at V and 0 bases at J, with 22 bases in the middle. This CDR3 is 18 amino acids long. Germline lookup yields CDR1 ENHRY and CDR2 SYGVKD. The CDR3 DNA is TGTGCCATCAGTGGGGGGGCGAAATTCAGGGGGAGCTCCTACGAGCAGTACTTC. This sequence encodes CAISGGAKFRGSSYEQYF.

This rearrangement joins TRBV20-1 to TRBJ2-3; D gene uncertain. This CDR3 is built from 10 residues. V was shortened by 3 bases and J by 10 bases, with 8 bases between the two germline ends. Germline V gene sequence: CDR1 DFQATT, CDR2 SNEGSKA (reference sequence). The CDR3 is CSASVEAQYF. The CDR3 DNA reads TGCAGTGCTAGCGTCGAGGCGCAGTATTTT.

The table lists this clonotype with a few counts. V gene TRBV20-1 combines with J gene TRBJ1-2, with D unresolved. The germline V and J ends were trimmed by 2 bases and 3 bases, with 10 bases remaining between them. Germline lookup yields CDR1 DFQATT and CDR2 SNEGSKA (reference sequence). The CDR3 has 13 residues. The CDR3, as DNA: TGCAGTGCTAGAAGGAATGGGGACTATGGCTACACCTTC. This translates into CSARRNGDYGYTF.

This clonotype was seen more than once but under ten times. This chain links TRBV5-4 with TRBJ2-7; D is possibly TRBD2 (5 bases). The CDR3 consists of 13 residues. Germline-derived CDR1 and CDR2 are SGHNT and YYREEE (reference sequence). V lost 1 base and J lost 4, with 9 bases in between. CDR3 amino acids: CASSLQSGYEQYF. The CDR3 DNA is TGTGCCAGCAGCTTGCAGTCGGGGTACGAGCAGTACTTC.

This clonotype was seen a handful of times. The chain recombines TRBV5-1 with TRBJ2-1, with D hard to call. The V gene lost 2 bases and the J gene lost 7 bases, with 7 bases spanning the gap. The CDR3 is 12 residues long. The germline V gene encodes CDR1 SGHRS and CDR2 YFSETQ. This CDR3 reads CASSFTRNEQFF. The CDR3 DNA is TGCGCCAGCAGCTTCACCCGTAATGAGCAGTTCTTC.

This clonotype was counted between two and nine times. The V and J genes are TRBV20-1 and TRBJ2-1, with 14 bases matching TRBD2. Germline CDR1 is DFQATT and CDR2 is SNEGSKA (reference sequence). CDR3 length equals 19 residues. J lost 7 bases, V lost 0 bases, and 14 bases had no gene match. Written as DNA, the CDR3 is TGCAGTGCTAGAGATCGGGGGACTAGCGGGAGATCAAGTAGGAATGAGCAGTTCTTC. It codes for CSARDRGTSGRSSRNEQFF.

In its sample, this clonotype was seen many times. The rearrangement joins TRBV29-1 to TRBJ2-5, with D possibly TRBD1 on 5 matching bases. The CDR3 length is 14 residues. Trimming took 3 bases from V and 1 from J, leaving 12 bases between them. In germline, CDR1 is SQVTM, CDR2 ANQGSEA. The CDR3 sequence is CSVDVATAQETQYF. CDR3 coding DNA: TGCAGCGTTGATGTGGCGACAGCCCAAGAGACCCAGTACTTC.

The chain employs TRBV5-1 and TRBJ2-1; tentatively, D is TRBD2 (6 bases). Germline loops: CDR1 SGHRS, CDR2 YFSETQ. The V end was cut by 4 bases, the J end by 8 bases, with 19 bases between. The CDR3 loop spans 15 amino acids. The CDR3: CASSAAGLAAYEQFF. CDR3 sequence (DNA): TGCGCCAGCAGCGCAGCGGGCTTAGCGGCGTATGAGCAGTTCTTC.

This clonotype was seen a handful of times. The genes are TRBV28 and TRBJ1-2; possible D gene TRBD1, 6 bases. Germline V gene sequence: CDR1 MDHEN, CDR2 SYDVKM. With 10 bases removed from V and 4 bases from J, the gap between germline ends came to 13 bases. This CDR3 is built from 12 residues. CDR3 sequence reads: CATRGALYGYTF. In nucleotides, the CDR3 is TGTGCCACACGGGGGGCCCTCTATGGCTACACCTTC.

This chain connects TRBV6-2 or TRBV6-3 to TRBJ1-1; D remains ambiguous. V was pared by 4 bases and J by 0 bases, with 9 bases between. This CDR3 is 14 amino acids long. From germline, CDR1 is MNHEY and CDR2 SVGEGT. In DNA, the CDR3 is TGTGCCAGCAGTTTTCACATGGTGAACACTGAAGCTTTCTTT. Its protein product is CASSFHMVNTEAFF.

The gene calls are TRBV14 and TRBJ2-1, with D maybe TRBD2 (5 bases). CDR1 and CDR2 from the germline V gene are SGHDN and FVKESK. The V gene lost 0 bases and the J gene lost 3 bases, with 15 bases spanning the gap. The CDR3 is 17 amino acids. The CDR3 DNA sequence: TGTGCCAGCAGCCAAGATCGAGGCGAGCGGAACTACAATGAGCAGTTCTTC. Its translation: CASSQDRGERNYNEQFF. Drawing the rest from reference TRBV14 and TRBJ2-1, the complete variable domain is EAGVTQFPSHSVIEKGQTVTLRCDPISGHDNLYWYRRVMGKEIKFLLHFVKESKQDESGMPNNRFLAERTGGTYSTLKVQPAELEDSGVYFCASSQDRGERNYNEQFFGPGTRLTVL.

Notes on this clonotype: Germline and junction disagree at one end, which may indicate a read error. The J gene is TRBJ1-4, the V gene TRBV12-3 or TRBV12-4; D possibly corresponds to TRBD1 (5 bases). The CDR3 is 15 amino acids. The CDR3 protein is CASSPMGRANEKLFF. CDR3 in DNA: TGTGCCAGTAGTCCAATGGGCAGGGCCAATGAAAAGCTGTTTTTT.

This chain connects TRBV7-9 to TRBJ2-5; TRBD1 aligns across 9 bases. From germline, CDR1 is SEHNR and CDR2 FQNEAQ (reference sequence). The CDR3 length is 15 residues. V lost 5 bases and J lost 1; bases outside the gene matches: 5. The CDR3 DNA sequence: TGTGCCAGCAGCCACGTACAGGGGGCCCAAGAGACCCAGTACTTC. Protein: CASSHVQGAQETQYF.